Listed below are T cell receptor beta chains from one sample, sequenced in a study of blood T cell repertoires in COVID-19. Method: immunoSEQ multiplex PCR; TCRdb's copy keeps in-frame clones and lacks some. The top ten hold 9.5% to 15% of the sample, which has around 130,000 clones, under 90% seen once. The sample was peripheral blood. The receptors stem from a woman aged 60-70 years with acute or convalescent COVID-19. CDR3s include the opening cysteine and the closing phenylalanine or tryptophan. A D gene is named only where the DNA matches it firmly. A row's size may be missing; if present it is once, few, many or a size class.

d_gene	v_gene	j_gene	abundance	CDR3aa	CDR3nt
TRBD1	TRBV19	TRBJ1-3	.	CASRDRGSSGNTIYF	TGTGCCAGTAGGGACAGGGGGAGCTCTGGAAACACCATATATTTT
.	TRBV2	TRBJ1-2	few	CASSQGGYTF	TGTGCCAGCAGTCAGGGTGGCTACACCTTC
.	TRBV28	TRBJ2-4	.	CASRLSGASAKNIQYF	TGTGCCAGCCGATTGAGTGGGGCGTCAGCCAAAAACATTCAGTACTTC
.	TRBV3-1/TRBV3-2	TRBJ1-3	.	CASSQLYRDSGNTIYF	TGTGCCAGCAGCCAACTGTACAGGGACTCTGGAAACACCATATATTTT
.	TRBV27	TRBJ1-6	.	CASSLGRSGSSPLHF	TGTGCCAGCAGTTTGGGCAGATCAGGGTCTTCACCCCTCCACTTT
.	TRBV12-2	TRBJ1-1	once	CASRLDPVGSNTEAFF	TGTGCAAGTCGCTTAGATCCCGTCGGGTCGAACACTGAAGCTTTCTTT
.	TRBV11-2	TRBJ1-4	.	CASSLDPRGAGEKLFF	TGTGCCAGCAGCTTAGATCCAAGGGGCGCGGGAGAAAAACTGTTTTTT
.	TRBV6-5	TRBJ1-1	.	CASSSPRLYTEAFF	TGTGCCAGCAGTTCACCTCGACTGTACACTGAAGCTTTCTTT
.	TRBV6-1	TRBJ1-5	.	CASSELAGNQPQHF	TGTGCCAGCAGTGAACTGGCAGGCAATCAGCCCCAGCATTTT
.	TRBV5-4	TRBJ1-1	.	CASSLKLNTEAFF	TGTGCCAGCAGCTTGAAGCTTAACACTGAAGCTTTCTTT
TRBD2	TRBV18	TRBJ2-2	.	CASSPDRIAGNTGELFF	TGTGCCAGCTCACCAGATCGAATAGCGGGGAACACCGGGGAGCTGTTTTTT
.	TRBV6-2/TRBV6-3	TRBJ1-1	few	CASSYSDREAFF	TGTGCCAGCAGTTACTCCGACAGAGAAGCTTTCTTT
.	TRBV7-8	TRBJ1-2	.	CASSPGGRPSGYTF	TGTGCCAGCAGCCCGGGTGGCCGGCCTTCTGGCTACACCTTC
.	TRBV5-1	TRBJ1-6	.	CASSLSQTYNSPLHF	TGCGCCAGCAGCTTATCTCAGACATATAATTCACCCCTCCACTTT
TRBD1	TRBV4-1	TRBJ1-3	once	CASSQQRTGVSGNTIYF	TGCGCCAGCAGCCAACAAAGGACAGGGGTCTCTGGAAACACCATATATTTT
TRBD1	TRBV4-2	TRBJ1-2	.	CASRPVLRDRHHYGYTF	TGTGCCAGCAGACCTGTTTTACGGGACAGGCACCACTATGGCTACACCTTC
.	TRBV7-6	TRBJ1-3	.	CASSLGPSSSGNTIYF	TGTGCCAGCAGCTTAGGTCCCAGTTCCTCTGGAAACACCATATATTTT
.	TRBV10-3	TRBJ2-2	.	CAITSGPLDTGELFF	TGTGCCATCACCTCAGGGCCCCTGGACACCGGGGAGCTGTTTTTT
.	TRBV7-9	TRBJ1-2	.	CASSLESQGYTF	TGTGCCAGCAGCTTAGAATCCCAGGGCTACACCTTC
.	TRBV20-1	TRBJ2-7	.	CSARSGFEQYF	TGCAGTGCTAGGTCAGGGTTCGAGCAGTACTTC
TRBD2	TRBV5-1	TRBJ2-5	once	CASSLGSGGLYQETQYF	TGCGCCAGCAGCTTAGGTAGCGGGGGGCTGTACCAAGAGACCCAGTACTTC
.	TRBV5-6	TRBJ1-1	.	CASSYHTEAFF	TGTGCCAGCAGCTATCATACTGAAGCTTTCTTT
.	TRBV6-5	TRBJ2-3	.	CASSLGFSTDTQYF	TGTGCCAGCAGTCTCGGGTTTAGCACAGATACGCAGTATTTT
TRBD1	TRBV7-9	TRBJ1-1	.	CASSLLTGGASEAFF	TGTGCCAGCAGCTTACTGACAGGGGGCGCTTCTGAAGCTTTCTTT
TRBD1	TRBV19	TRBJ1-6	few	CASSIYGTGESPLHF	TGTGCCAGTAGTATTTACGGGACAGGGGAATCACCCCTCCACTTT
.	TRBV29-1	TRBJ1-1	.	CSVVRQSTEAFF	TGCAGCGTTGTCAGGCAGAGCACTGAAGCTTTCTTT
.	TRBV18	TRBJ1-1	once	CASSMAEYTEAFF	TGTGCCAGCTCAATGGCAGAATACACTGAAGCTTTCTTT
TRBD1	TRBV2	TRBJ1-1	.	CASRGTGNTEAFF	TGTGCCAGCAGGGGGACAGGGAACACTGAAGCTTTCTTT
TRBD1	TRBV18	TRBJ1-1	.	CASSPTGGPNTEAFF	TGTGCCAGCTCACCGACAGGGGGACCGAACACTGAAGCTTTCTTT
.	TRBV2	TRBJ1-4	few	CASRAEKLFF	TGTGCCAGCAGGGCTGAAAAACTGTTTTTT
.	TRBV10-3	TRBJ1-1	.	CAISERDIDTEAFF	TGTGCCATCAGTGAAAGGGACATTGACACTGAAGCTTTCTTT
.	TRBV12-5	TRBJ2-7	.	CASGRSRNARGFYEQYF	TGTGCTAGTGGGCGAAGCAGAAATGCTCGGGGGTTCTACGAGCAGTACTTC
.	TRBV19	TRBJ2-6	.	CASSIEGGSGANVLTF	TGTGCCAGTAGTATCGAAGGGGGATCTGGGGCCAACGTCCTGACTTTC
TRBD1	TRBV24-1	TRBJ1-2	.	CATSDFRGRDGYTF	TGTGCCACCAGTGATTTCAGGGGGCGGGATGGCTACACCTTC
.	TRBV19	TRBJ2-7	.	CASKASGVYEQYF	TGTGCCAGTAAGGCATCAGGGGTTTACGAGCAGTACTTC
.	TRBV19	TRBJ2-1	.	CASSIGGYSYNEQFF	TGTGCCAGTAGTATAGGGGGCTACTCCTACAATGAGCAGTTCTTC
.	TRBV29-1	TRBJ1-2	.	CSVDRREGGYTF	TGCAGCGTTGATAGGAGGGAAGGTGGCTACACCTTC
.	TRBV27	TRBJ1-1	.	CASWDSFWVGAFF	TGTGCCAGCTGGGACTCCTTTTGGGTGGGAGCTTTCTTT
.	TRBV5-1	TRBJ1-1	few	CASSWAGGNTEAFF	TGCGCCAGCAGCTGGGCGGGCGGGAACACTGAAGCTTTCTTT
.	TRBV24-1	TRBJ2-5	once	CATSVGRGQETQYF	TGTGCCACCAGTGTGGGCCGGGGGCAAGAGACCCAGTACTTC
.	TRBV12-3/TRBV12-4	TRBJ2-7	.	CASSFGRSYEQYF	TGTGCCAGCAGTTTTGGGAGATCCTACGAGCAGTACTTC
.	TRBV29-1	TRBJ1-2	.	CSVGVREPLRGANYGYTF	TGCAGCGTTGGAGTGAGGGAGCCCCTACGTGGGGCTAACTATGGCTACACCTTC
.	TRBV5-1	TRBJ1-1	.	CASSLDHRTEAFF	TGCGCCAGCAGCTTAGATCATCGGACTGAAGCTTTCTTT
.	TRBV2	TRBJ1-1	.	CASHQRGMNTEAFF	TGTGCCAGCCACCAGAGAGGAATGAACACTGAAGCTTTCTTT
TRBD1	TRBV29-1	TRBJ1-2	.	CSIEDRNYGYTF	TGCAGCATCGAGGACAGGAACTATGGCTACACCTTC
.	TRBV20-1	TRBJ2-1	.	CSASSSHNEQFF	TGCAGTGCTAGTTCTAGTCACAATGAGCAGTTCTTC
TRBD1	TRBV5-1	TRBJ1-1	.	CASTNTGENTEAFF	TGCGCCAGCACCAACACAGGGGAGAACACTGAAGCTTTCTTT
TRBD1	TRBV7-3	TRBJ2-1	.	CASSPRTGSSYNEQFF	TGTGCCAGCAGCCCACGGACAGGGAGCTCCTACAATGAGCAGTTCTTC
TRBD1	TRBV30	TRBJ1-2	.	CAWSGQGVSGYTF	TGTGCCTGGAGTGGACAGGGGGTTTCTGGCTACACCTTC
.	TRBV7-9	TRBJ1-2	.	CASSFNREGTF	TGTGCCAGCAGCTTTAACAGGGAAGGCACCTTC
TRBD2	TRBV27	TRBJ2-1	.	CASSSPLGGGNNNEQFF	TGTGCCAGCAGTTCACCTTTGGGGGGGGGAAACAACAATGAGCAGTTCTTC